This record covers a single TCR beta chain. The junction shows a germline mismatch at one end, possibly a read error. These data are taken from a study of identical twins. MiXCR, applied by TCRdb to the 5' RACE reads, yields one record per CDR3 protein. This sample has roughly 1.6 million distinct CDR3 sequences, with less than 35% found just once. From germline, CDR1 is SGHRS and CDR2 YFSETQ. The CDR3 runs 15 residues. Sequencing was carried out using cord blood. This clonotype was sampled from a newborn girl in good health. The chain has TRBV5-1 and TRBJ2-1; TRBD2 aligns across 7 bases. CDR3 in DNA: TGCGCCAGCAGCCGGTCCAGCGGGGCCTACAGTGAGCAGTTCTTC. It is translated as CASSRSSGAYSEQFF. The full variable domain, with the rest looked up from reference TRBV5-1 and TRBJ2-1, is KAGVTQTPRYLIKTRGQQVTLSCSPISGHRSVSWYQQTPGQGLQFLFEYFSETQRNKGNFPGRFSGRQFSNSRSEMNVSTLELGDSALYLCASSRSSGAYSEQFFGPGTRLTVL.